This TCR beta chain was captured by sequencing in a study of OX40 agonist ivuxolimab in advanced cancers. Turning to the study itself: Ivuxolimab is an agonistic anti-OX40 (CD134) antibody, and patients were treated with it. A history of anti-PD-1, anti-PD-L1 or anti-CTLA-4 therapy was acceptable, and 40% had some.

Exclusion applied to patients with autoimmune disease history or systemic immunosuppression. This clone was recorded a few times. As yet, its antigen is unknown. TCRdb's table, derived via immunoSEQ multiplex PCR, lists solely in-frame clones and lacks some. The repertoire holds fewer than 35,000 clones, with roughly 90% as singletons. CDR1 WSHSY and CDR2 SAAADI come from the germline V gene. The CDR3 spans 14 residues. The V end lost 8 bases, the J end lost 0 bases, and 14 bases lay between the germline ends. Broader study findings: It was not determined which antigens were specifically recognized by the peripheral T cells that had undergone clonal expansion.

The chain links TRBV10-2 to TRBJ2-7, with D hard to call. This TCR was recovered from an adult with an advanced solid tumor such as melanoma, head and neck, liver or kidney cancer. The sample consisted of CD4+ or CD8+ T cells sorted from blood, taken in a trial of the OX40 agonist ivuxolimab. DNA of the CDR3: TGCGCCAGCCTTCTTGCCAAGAGCTCCTACGAGCAGTACTTC. Translating gives CASLLAKSSYEQYF.